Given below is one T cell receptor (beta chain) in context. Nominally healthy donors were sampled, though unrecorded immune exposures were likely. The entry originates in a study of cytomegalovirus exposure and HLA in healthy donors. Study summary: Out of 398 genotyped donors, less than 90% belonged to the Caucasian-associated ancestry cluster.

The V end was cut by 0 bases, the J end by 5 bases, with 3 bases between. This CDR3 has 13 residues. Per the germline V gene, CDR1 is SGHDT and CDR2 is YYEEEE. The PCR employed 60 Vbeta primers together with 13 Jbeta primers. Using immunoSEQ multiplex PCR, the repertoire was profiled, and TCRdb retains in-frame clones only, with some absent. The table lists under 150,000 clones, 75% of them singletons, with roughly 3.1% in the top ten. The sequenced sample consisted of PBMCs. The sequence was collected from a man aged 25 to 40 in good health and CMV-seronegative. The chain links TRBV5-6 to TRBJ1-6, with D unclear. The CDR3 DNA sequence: TGTGCCAGCAGCTTGGACAATAATTCACCCCTCCACTTT. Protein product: CASSLDNNSPLHF.